A single sample is the source of the 27 T cell receptor beta chains below, sequenced in a study of T cell responses to AZD1222 COVID-19 vaccine. Only in-frame clones appear in the TCRdb table, and some are missing; sequencing was by immunoSEQ multiplex PCR. The sample has about 150,000 clones, about 83% seen once. Sequences were derived from peripheral blood, sampled 28 days after the second AZD1222 dose. All receptors come from an adult who received the AZD1222 COVID-19 vaccine.

This chain connects TRBV10-3 to TRBJ1-5; TRBD1 agrees at 7 bases. V dropped 10 bases and J dropped 1; count of bases not matched to a gene: 7. The CDR3 runs 14 residues. Germline CDR1 is ENHRY and CDR2 is SYGVKD. The CDR3 nucleotides read TGTGCCACCCGGACAGGAGGGAGCAATCAGCCCCAGCATTTT. Translation gives CATRTGGSNQPQHF.

The chain joins TRBV2 to TRBJ2-7; the match to TRBD2 covers 13 bases. The CDR3 runs to 15 residues. Germline V gene lookup returns CDR1 SNHLY and CDR2 FYNNEI. V lost 6 bases, J lost 7 bases, and 9 bases stayed unmatched. This chain's CDR3 is CASRGGTSGVREQYF. The CDR3 coding sequence is TGTGCCAGCAGAGGGGGGACTAGCGGGGTGAGGGAGCAGTACTTC.

The chain recombines TRBV30 with TRBJ1-6; D perhaps matches TRBD1 (5 bases). Germline assignment: CDR1 GTSNPN and CDR2 SVGIG (reference sequence). Trimming left V 4 bases short and J 6 bases short, with 10 bases between. The length of the CDR3 is 13 residues. This CDR3 reads CAWKVQVNSPLHF. DNA of the CDR3: TGTGCCTGGAAAGTACAGGTTAATTCACCCCTCCACTTT.

The rearrangement uses TRBV6-5 and TRBJ2-7; D may match TRBD1 or TRBD2 (5 bases each). The ends were cut back, 2 bases at V and 0 bases at J, with 14 bases in the middle. CDR3 length: 16 residues. Germline lookup yields CDR1 MNHEY and CDR2 SVGAGI. This CDR3 is CASSYSRDGLSYEQYF. As DNA, the CDR3 is TGTGCCAGCAGTTACAGCCGGGACGGACTCTCCTACGAGCAGTACTTC.

DNA for the CDR3: TGTGCCAGCAGTTTGACCGGCCCCGCAGGGCAGTACTTC. Protein: CASSLTGPAGQYF. The chain uses TRBV6-5 and TRBJ2-7; no definite D call. V was clipped by 4 bases and J by 9 bases, with 16 bases between them. Germline CDR1 and CDR2: MNHEY and SVGAGI. CDR3 length: 13 residues.

The rearrangement links TRBV10-2 to TRBJ1-5, with D unclear. CDR1 is WSHSY, CDR2 SAAADI, per germline. Trimming cost V 6 bases and J 3 bases, with 9 bases left between them. The CDR3 runs to 13 residues. This chain's CDR3 is CASSVRNNQPQHF. In DNA form, the CDR3 reads TGCGCCAGCAGCGTTAGAAACAATCAGCCCCAGCATTTT.

This CDR3 is CASSPRQISGNTIYF. Written as DNA, the CDR3 is TGCGCCAGCAGCCCTAGACAGATCTCTGGAAACACCATATATTTT. The V gene is TRBV5-1, the J gene TRBJ1-3; TRBD1 might be the D (5 bases). V was trimmed by 4 bases and J by 0 bases, leaving 11 bases between them. This CDR3 spans 15 amino acids. The V gene's germline CDR1 is SGHRS and CDR2 YFSETQ.

The chain recombines TRBV15 with TRBJ2-2, with D tentatively TRBD1 (5 bases). The CDR3 is 13 residues long. Germline-derived CDR1 and CDR2 are LNHNV and YYDKDF (reference sequence). Trimming left V 8 bases short and J 8 bases short, with 15 bases between. CDR3 sequence reads: CATSTEPRGELFF. The CDR3 nucleotides are TGTGCCACCTCGACAGAGCCTAGGGGGGAGCTGTTTTTT.

This clone was counted only a few times. The chain combines TRBV4-3 with TRBJ2-7; TRBD2 is a possible D gene (6 bases). CDR3 size: 18 residues. Deletions cut 4 bases from V and 3 bases from J, with 25 bases between. Germline lookup yields CDR1 LGHNA and CDR2 YSLEER. The CDR3 loop reads CASSLQLLQGLSFYEQYF. The DNA for the CDR3 is TGCGCCAGCAGCCTCCAACTACTCCAGGGACTCTCCTTCTACGAGCAGTACTTC.

The gene calls are TRBV2 and TRBJ1-4, with D hard to call. The germline V and J ends were trimmed by 6 bases and 4 bases, with 18 bases remaining between them. This CDR3 region has 16 residues. CDR1 and CDR2 from the germline V gene are SNHLY and FYNNEI. CDR3 loop: CASRVEAVYFNEKLFF. DNA of the CDR3: TGTGCCAGCAGGGTTGAGGCAGTTTATTTTAATGAAAAACTGTTTTTT.

The chain recombines TRBV5-5 with TRBJ1-2; tentative D call: TRBD1 (6 bases). With 4 bases removed from V and 0 bases from J, the gap between germline ends came to 13 bases. The germline V gene has CDR1 SGHKS and CDR2 YYEKEE (reference sequence). The CDR3 runs to 15 residues. The CDR3: CASSGQTPANYGYTF. In nucleotides, the CDR3 is TGTGCCAGCAGCGGACAGACTCCAGCTAACTATGGCTACACCTTC.

The gene calls are TRBV12-3 or TRBV12-4 and TRBJ2-7; D might be TRBD2 (7 bases). CDR3 length: 11 amino acids. Trimming shortened V by 8 bases and J by 7 bases, and 12 bases separated the two germline ends. The CDR3 region has the DNA TGTGCCAGCGGGGGGGCGAGAGAGCAGTACTTC. Protein product: CASGGAREQYF.

The chain links TRBV29-1 to TRBJ1-1; 8 bases agree with TRBD1. V lost 3 bases and J lost 4; bases outside the gene matches: 1. This CDR3 has 12 amino acids. CDR1 is SQVTM, CDR2 ANQGSEA, per germline. CDR3 sequence: CSVDDRGTEAFF. The CDR3 coding sequence is TGCAGCGTTGATGACAGGGGCACTGAAGCTTTCTTT. Drawing the rest from reference TRBV29-1 and TRBJ1-1, the complete variable domain is SAVISQKPSRDICQRGTSLTIQCQVDSQVTMMFWYRQQPGQSLTLIATANQGSEATYESGFVIDKFPISRPNLTFSTLTVSNMSPEDSSIYLCSVDDRGTEAFFGQGTRLTVV.

CDR3 loop: CASSQGTVMGSSGNTIYF. The CDR3, as DNA: TGCGCCAGCAGCCAAGGTACGGTAATGGGGAGCTCTGGAAACACCATATATTTT. V and J are TRBV4-1 and TRBJ1-3; D not resolved. The CDR3 is made up of 18 amino acids. V was cut by 1 base and J by 0 bases, with 16 bases left in between. CDR1 MGHRA and CDR2 YSYEKL come from the germline V gene.

The V call is TRBV7-8, the J call TRBJ1-1; the match to TRBD1 covers 9 bases. With V trimmed by 0 bases and J by 6 bases, 14 bases remained unmatched. CDR1 SGHVS and CDR2 FQNEAQ come from the germline V gene. The CDR3 loop spans 18 amino acids. As DNA, the CDR3 is TGTGCCAGCAGCTTAGCCTCCGGGACAGGGTTCGGTAGCTCTGAAGCTTTCTTT. It encodes CASSLASGTGFGSSEAFF.

V is TRBV5-5 and J is TRBJ2-6, with TRBD2 matching over 12 bases. Germline V gene lookup returns CDR1 SGHKS and CDR2 YYEKEE (reference sequence). The trim removed 4 bases at V and 2 bases at J, leaving 4 bases unmatched. This CDR3 is 17 amino acids long. As DNA, the CDR3 is TGTGCCAGCAGCGGCCTAGCGGGGGGGCCTGGGGCCAACGTCCTGACTTTC. Amino acid sequence: CASSGLAGGPGANVLTF.

The chain uses TRBV6-5 and TRBJ2-2; D is unclear. The CDR3 extends over 16 amino acids. Trimming cost V 4 bases and J 4 bases, with 16 bases left between them. Germline loops: CDR1 MNHEY, CDR2 SVGAGI. The CDR3 loop is CASSSLRTLSTGELFF. The CDR3 DNA sequence: TGTGCCAGCAGTTCCCTCAGAACATTGAGCACCGGGGAGCTGTTTTTT.

This sequence joins TRBV7-6 and TRBJ1-6; D call uncertain. Deletions cut 5 bases from V and 7 bases from J, with 15 bases between. This CDR3 has 15 amino acids. In germline, CDR1 is SGHVS, CDR2 FNYEAQ. The CDR3 sequence: CASSARALGNSPLHF. In DNA form, the CDR3 reads TGTGCCAGCAGCGCCCGTGCCCTGGGAAATTCACCCCTCCACTTT.

The chain uses TRBV14 and TRBJ2-3; no clear D. Germline V gives CDR1 SGHDN, CDR2 FVKESK. The CDR3 runs to 14 residues. The V and J ends lost 3 bases and 9 bases respectively, with 16 bases between them. The CDR3 nucleotides are TGTGCCAGCAGCCAGGGGTTTAGCTCATTGACGCAGTATTTT. It translates to CASSQGFSSLTQYF.

The CDR3 loop is CSVGRATNTEAFF. The CDR3 DNA reads as TGCAGCGTTGGCAGGGCCACGAACACTGAAGCTTTCTTT. The V call is TRBV29-1, the J call TRBJ1-1, with TRBD1 as a possible D gene (5 bases). There are 13 residues in the CDR3. The germline CDR1 and CDR2 sequences are SQVTM and ANQGSEA. V dropped 4 bases and J dropped 1 base, with 10 bases sitting between them.

The V gene is TRBV7-9, the J gene TRBJ1-6; no reliable D call. The CDR3 length is 19 residues. With 1 base removed from V and 0 bases from J, the gap between germline ends came to 16 bases. Germline values: CDR1 SEHNR, CDR2 FQNEAQ (reference sequence). CDR3 sequence (DNA): TGTGCCAGCAGCTTAGGAGGGTCCTCCTTTAGCTCCTATAATTCACCCCTCCACTTT. Its translation is CASSLGGSSFSSYNSPLHF.

This chain connects TRBV29-1 to TRBJ1-2; tentative D call: TRBD1 (5 bases). The CDR3 is 14 residues long. Trimming cost V 3 bases and J 5 bases, with 16 bases left between them. The V gene's germline CDR1 is SQVTM and CDR2 ANQGSEA. Here the CDR3 reads CSVEAGTAAYGYTF. In nucleotides, the CDR3 is TGCAGCGTTGAGGCCGGGACGGCGGCGTATGGCTACACCTTC.

The chain recombines TRBV27 with TRBJ2-3, with 8 bases fitting TRBD2. Germline V gives CDR1 MNHEY, CDR2 SMNVEV (reference sequence). J was trimmed by 8 bases and V by 8 bases; bases with no gene match: 9. The CDR3 contains 13 residues. CDR3 amino acids: CASGPGTRGTQYF. As DNA, the CDR3 is TGTGCCAGCGGTCCCGGGACTAGGGGTACGCAGTATTTT.

The chain carries TRBV7-8 and TRBJ2-5, with 9 bases fitting TRBD2. Germline CDR1 SGHVS, CDR2 FQNEAQ. This CDR3 is built from 16 residues. V dropped 5 bases and J dropped 6; count of bases not matched to a gene: 13. CDR3 loop: CASSPGTSLREKTQYF. The CDR3 bases are TGTGCCAGCAGCCCGGGGACTAGCCTCAGGGAAAAGACCCAGTACTTC.

The chain uses TRBV4-2 and TRBJ2-3; no clear D gene. Trimming took off 2 bases at V and 3 bases at J, with 15 bases between the two ends. The CDR3 is made up of 16 amino acids. Germline V lookup: CDR1 LGHNA, CDR2 YNFKEQ. The CDR3 coding sequence is TGTGCCAGCAGCCAAATTCGGACCGGTGGAACAGATACGCAGTATTTT. Its protein is CASSQIRTGGTDTQYF.

The J gene is TRBJ2-7, the V gene TRBV29-1, with 12 bases aligning to TRBD2. This CDR3 comprises 15 residues. Germline CDR1 is SQVTM and CDR2 is ANQGSEA. Trimming removed 6 bases from V and 2 bases from J; junction bases left unmatched: 8. The chain's CDR3 is CSVLGLAGGPYEQYF. DNA of the CDR3: TGCAGCGTCCTGGGTCTAGCGGGGGGGCCCTACGAGCAGTACTTC.

The chain has TRBV4-1 and TRBJ1-6; the D is unclear. Deletions cut 6 bases from V and 7 bases from J, with 16 bases between. Per germline, CDR1 MGHRA and CDR2 YSYEKL. This CDR3 region has 15 residues. CDR3 residues: CASRQSHGENSPLHF. The CDR3 DNA reads as TGCGCCAGCAGACAAAGCCATGGTGAGAATTCACCCCTCCACTTT.